Below, one T cell receptor beta chain is given with its context. A multiplex PCR was run with 60 Vbeta primers and 13 Jbeta primers. Produced via immunoSEQ multiplex PCR; TCRdb's table is partial and in-frame only. The sample records under 150,000 clones, 80% being singletons. The CDR3 consists of 14 residues. CDR1 and CDR2 from the germline V gene are SGDLS and YYNGEE. Trimming took 4 bases from V and 7 from J; bases not matched to a gene: 10. This specimen comes from a study of cytomegalovirus exposure and HLA in healthy donors. This clonotype was obtained from a woman in her forties in good health and CMV-seronegative. Sequencing input: PBMCs. The chain has TRBV9 and TRBJ2-7, with TRBD1 matching 8 bases. The CDR3 here is CASSPSGGIGEQYF. The CDR3 DNA sequence: TGTGCCAGCAGCCCCTCAGGGGGCATAGGGGAGCAGTACTTC.